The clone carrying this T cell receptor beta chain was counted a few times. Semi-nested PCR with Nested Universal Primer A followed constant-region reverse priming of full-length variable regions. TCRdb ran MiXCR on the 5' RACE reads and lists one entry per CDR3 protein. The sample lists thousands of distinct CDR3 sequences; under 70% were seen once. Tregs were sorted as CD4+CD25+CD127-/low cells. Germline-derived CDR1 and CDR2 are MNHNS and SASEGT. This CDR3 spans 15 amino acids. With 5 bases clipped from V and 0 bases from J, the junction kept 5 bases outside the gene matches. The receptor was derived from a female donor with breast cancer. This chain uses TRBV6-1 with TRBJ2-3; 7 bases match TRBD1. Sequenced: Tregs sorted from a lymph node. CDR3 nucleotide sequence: TGTGCCAGCAGTTGGGACAGCCAGAGCACAGATACGCAGTATTTT. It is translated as CASSWDSQSTDTQYF.